This entry features one T cell receptor (beta chain) sequence. What it binds is unknown. Per the germline V gene, CDR1 is SGHRS and CDR2 is YFSETQ. This CDR3 comprises 14 residues. V was pared by 5 bases and J by 3 bases, with 3 bases of the junction left unmatched. These data originate in a study of neoadjuvant nivolumab and ipilimumab in lung cancer. Across the whole study: Patients got nivolumab 3 mg/kg on days 1, 15 and 29; combination added ipilimumab 1 mg/kg day 1.

Clones were sequenced by immunoSEQ multiplex PCR, and TCRdb holds only the in-frame ones, with some missing. The sample consists of about 30,000 clones, 75% to 85% of them appearing once. Overall study results and limits: Only two of four nivolumab-treated tumors gained richness and clonality by surgery. TCR receptors were sequenced in few samples.

Here the sequenced sample was tumor tissue, taken after neoadjuvant nivolumab, alone or with ipilimumab, at or shortly before surgery. The chain links TRBV5-1 to TRBJ2-7, with 12 bases lining up with TRBD1. The source is an adult with non-small cell lung cancer. For the CDR3, the DNA is TGCGCCAGCAGGGGGACAGGGGGCTTCTACGAGCAGTACTTC. Protein: CASRGTGGFYEQYF.